This T cell receptor beta chain was profiled in a study of Ad26.COV2.S vaccination and SARS-CoV-2 variants. Overall study results and limits: TCR breadth and depth analyses may have underestimated total T cell responses.

Sequencing used immunoSEQ multiplex PCR; TCRdb keeps in-frame clones, though not all of them. The sample has 300,000 to 350,000 clones, approximately 86% seen once. About this clone itself: The antigen is not known.

The V gene's germline CDR1 is SGDLS and CDR2 YYNGEE. CDR3 size: 17 residues. V was cut by 0 bases and J by 2 bases, with 15 bases left in between. Treatment in this sample: around 19 received Ad26.COV2.S at low or high dose, single or two shots; 5 received placebo; per-sample allocation not given. After the first vaccine or placebo injection, samples were drawn on day 63. Vaccination employed an Ad26 vector expressing the Wuhan-strain SARS-CoV-2 spike. The rearrangement uses TRBV9 and TRBJ1-3; D may be TRBD1 (6 bases). This receptor was taken from a person between 18 and 65 years old who received the Ad26.COV2.S COVID-19 vaccine or a placebo. Sequencing used peripheral blood, obtained in a trial of Ad26.COV2.S vaccine versus placebo. DNA of the CDR3: TGTGCCAGCAGCGTAGCGGTCCTGGGGGCAACTGGAAACACCATATATTTT. Residues: CASSVAVLGATGNTIYF.